This T cell receptor beta chain was observed in a study of blood T cells in healthy people across ages. Regarding the study as a whole: Strong correlation linked observed beta diversity and percent naive T cells.

A note on this clonotype: Its antigen is not known. A read error may account for a junction end that differs from germline.

The CDR3 contains 13 residues. Germline CDR1 is MNHEY and CDR2 is SVGAGI. The authors ran a second PCR of about 7 to 11 cycles using a sample-barcoded 5' primer and a J-beta primer mix. Each cDNA molecule received a tag from a template-switch adaptor that had 12 random nucleotides. Sequencing of every sample gave 2.5 million or more CDR3-containing paired-end reads. A single record per CDR3 protein comes from TCRdb applying MiXCR to the 5' RACE reads. The table includes hundreds of thousands of distinct CDR3 sequences, around 42% detected once. The clonotype was recovered from a man aged 60 to 69 in good health. The chain employs TRBV6-5 and TRBJ2-6; TRBD1 is a possible D gene (5 bases). Sequencing was carried out using blood. DNA for the CDR3: TGTGCCAGCACCAGGGCTGGGGCCAACGTCCCGACTTTC. This gives the protein CASTRAGANVPTF.